This T cell receptor (beta chain) was identified during a study of blood T cell repertoires in COVID-19. Study overall: The samples span acute and convalescent COVID-19 from the United States, Italy and Spain. Sample material is recorded as cDNA or gDNA derived from T cells, B-cell-depleted T cells, or PBMCs.

Original handling: Nucleated cell number was recorded as an estimate derived from reference gene primer amplification. Here immunoSEQ multiplex PCR was the method, and the copy in TCRdb shows in-frame clones only, minus some. The V and J calls and clone size were taken over from that table, and D and trimming were inferred from the DNA. The sample carries 200,000 to 250,000 clones, around 82% recorded once. The germline gives CDR1 MNHEY, CDR2 SMNVEV (reference sequence). Between the trimmed V and J ends, which lost 6 bases and 7 bases, there was a span of 10 bases. The CDR3 covers 13 residues. The chain has TRBV27 and TRBJ1-6; tentative D call: TRBD1 (6 bases). The specimen sequenced was peripheral blood. The TCR was taken from a woman of 80 years or more with acute or convalescent COVID-19. The CDR3, as DNA: TGTGCCAGCAGGGACACAGGGAATTCACCCCTCCACTTT. Its translation: CASRDTGNSPLHF.